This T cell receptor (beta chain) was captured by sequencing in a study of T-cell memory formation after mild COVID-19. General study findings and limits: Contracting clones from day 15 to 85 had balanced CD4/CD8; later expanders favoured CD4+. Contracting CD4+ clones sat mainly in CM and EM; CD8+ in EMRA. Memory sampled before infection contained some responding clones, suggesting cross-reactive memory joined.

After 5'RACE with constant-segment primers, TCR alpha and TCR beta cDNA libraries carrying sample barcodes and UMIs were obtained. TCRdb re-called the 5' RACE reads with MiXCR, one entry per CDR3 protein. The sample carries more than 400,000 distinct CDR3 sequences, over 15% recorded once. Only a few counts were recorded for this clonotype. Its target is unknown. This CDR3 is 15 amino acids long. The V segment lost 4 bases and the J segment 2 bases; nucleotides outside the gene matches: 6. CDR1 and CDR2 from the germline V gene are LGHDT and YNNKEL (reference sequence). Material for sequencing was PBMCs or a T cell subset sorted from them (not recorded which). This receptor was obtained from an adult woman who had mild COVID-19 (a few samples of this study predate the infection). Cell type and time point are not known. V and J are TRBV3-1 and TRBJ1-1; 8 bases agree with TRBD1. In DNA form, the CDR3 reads TGTGCCAGCAGCCCGACAGGGGCTCCCAACACTGAAGCTTTCTTT. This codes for CASSPTGAPNTEAFF.